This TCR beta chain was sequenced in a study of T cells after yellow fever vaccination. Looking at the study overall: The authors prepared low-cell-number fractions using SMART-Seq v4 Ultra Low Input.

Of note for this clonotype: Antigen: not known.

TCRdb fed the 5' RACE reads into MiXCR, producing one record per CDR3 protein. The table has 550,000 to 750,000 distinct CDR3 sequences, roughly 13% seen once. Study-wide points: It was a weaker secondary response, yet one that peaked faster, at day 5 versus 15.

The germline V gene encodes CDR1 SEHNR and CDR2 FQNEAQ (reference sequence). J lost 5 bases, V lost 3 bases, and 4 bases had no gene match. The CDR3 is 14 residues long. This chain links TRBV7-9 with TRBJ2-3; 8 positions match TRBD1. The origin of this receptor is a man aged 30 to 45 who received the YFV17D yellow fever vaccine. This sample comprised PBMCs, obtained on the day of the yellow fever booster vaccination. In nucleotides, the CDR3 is TGTGCCAGCAGCTTTCAGGGGGCGGGAGATACGCAGTATTTT. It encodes CASSFQGAGDTQYF.